This entry lists 19 T cell receptor beta chains sequenced from one sample in a study of blood T cells in healthy people across ages. The second PCR ran about 7 to 12 cycles with a sample-barcoded 5' primer and J-beta primers. MiXCR, applied by TCRdb to the 5' RACE reads, yields one record per CDR3 protein. The sample records approximately 880,000 distinct CDR3 sequences, approximately 49% being singletons. Sequencing used blood. The receptors derive from a man in his thirties or forties in good health.

CDR3 protein: CASSPDRRPTNEKLFF. DNA of the CDR3: TGTGCCAGCTCACCAGACAGGAGACCAACTAATGAAAAACTGTTTTTT. The V call is TRBV18, the J call TRBJ1-4; the D gene is possibly TRBD1 (6 bases). V was trimmed by 2 bases and J by 0 bases, leaving 10 bases between them. The CDR3 totals 16 residues. Germline V gene sequence: CDR1 KGHSH, CDR2 LQKENI.

In regard to this clonotype: One end of the junction varies from germline; a read error may be responsible. This rearrangement joins TRBV2 to TRBJ2-4; 7 bases map to TRBD2. Germline V gives CDR1 SNHLY, CDR2 FYNNEI. The CDR3 totals 13 residues. CDR3 DNA sequence: TGTGCCAGTAGTGAAAGAGCGGGGACTGAGCAGTACTTC. Protein: CASSERAGTEQYF.

CDR3 in amino acids: CAISESIPRRREGTEAFF. The CDR3 nucleotides read TGTGCCATCAGTGAGTCGATCCCCCGAAGGAGGGAGGGGACTGAAGCTTTCTTT. The chain links TRBV10-3 to TRBJ1-1; TRBD1 is a possible D gene (5 bases). The CDR3 has 18 residues. In germline, CDR1 is ENHRY, CDR2 SYGVKD. V lost 0 bases and J lost 5, with 22 bases in between.

A few counts support this clonotype. The V call is TRBV6-2 or TRBV6-3, the J call TRBJ2-1; 7 bases agree with TRBD1. CDR3 length equals 14 residues. From germline, CDR1 is MNHEY and CDR2 SVGEGT. The V segment lost 1 base and the J segment 6 bases; nucleotides outside the gene matches: 3. CDR3 sequence: CASSYLTGSNEQFF. The CDR3 bases are TGTGCCAGCAGTTACTTGACAGGGTCCAATGAGCAGTTCTTC.

Only a few counts were recorded for this clonotype. As DNA, the CDR3 is TGTGCCAGCAGCGTGTACCAGAGCTCCTACGAGCAGTACTTC. This gives the protein CASSVYQSSYEQYF. V and J are TRBV7-2 and TRBJ2-7; D gene ambiguous. Trimming stripped 5 bases from V and 0 bases from J, with 11 bases between. Per germline, CDR1 SGHTA and CDR2 FQGNSA. The CDR3 spans 14 residues.

The J gene is TRBJ2-1, the V gene TRBV9; TRBD2 is a possible D gene (7 bases). Germline CDR1 reads SGDLS; CDR2 reads YYNGEE. The V and J ends lost 6 bases and 5 bases respectively, with 18 bases between them. The CDR3 spans 15 residues. CDR3 protein: CASTGKAGANNEQFF. The CDR3 DNA sequence: TGTGCCAGCACGGGAAAGGCGGGGGCCAACAATGAGCAGTTCTTC.

This clonotype was seen repeatedly, ten times or more. The genes are TRBV9 and TRBJ2-3, with TRBD2 as a possible D gene (6 bases). Germline V gives CDR1 SGDLS, CDR2 YYNGEE. This CDR3 comprises 14 residues. V was clipped by 4 bases and J by 2 bases, with 11 bases between them. The CDR3 DNA is TGTGCCAGCAGCCCAGGCGGGGACACAGATACGCAGTATTTT. Translation: CASSPGGDTDTQYF.

The V gene is TRBV9, the J gene TRBJ1-6; D remains ambiguous. Looked up from germline, CDR1 is SGDLS and CDR2 is YYNGEE. The V end was cut by 3 bases, the J end by 0 bases, with 7 bases between. The CDR3 has 15 residues. The CDR3 here is CASSGEGSYNSPLHF. The CDR3 coding sequence is TGTGCCAGCAGCGGGGAGGGCTCCTATAATTCACCCCTCCACTTT.

The rearrangement uses TRBV4-2 and TRBJ2-2; D perhaps matches TRBD1 (7 bases). V was pared by 0 bases and J by 4 bases, with 18 bases between. Germline CDR1 is LGHNA and CDR2 is YNFKEQ. This CDR3 is 18 amino acids long. The CDR3: CASSQDDRGRAGTGELFF. The CDR3 nucleotides are TGTGCCAGCAGCCAAGATGATAGGGGGCGAGCGGGCACCGGGGAGCTGTTTTTT.

The chain combines TRBV20-1 with TRBJ2-5; possible D gene TRBD2, 5 bases. This CDR3 has 13 amino acids. Germline assignment: CDR1 DFQATT and CDR2 SNEGSKA (reference sequence). The V end lost 3 bases, the J end lost 2 bases, and 10 bases lay between the germline ends. The CDR3, as DNA: TGCAGTGCTAGTTGGCCGGGACAAGAGACCCAGTACTTC. It codes for CSASWPGQETQYF.

The rearrangement joins TRBV6-6 to TRBJ1-2; D is ambiguous. This CDR3 has 15 residues. The V end was cut by 4 bases, the J end by 7 bases, with 19 bases between. Per germline, CDR1 MNHNY and CDR2 SVGAGI (reference sequence). The CDR3 spells CASSSERVTGGGYTF. In nucleotides, the CDR3 is TGTGCCAGCAGTTCAGAGAGGGTGACGGGCGGTGGCTACACCTTC.

The V and J genes are TRBV29-1 and TRBJ2-3, with 7 bases lining up with TRBD2. The V and J ends lost 5 bases and 2 bases, in that order; junction bases with no gene match: 7. This CDR3 region has 14 residues. Germline V gene data show CDR1 as SQVTM and CDR2 as ANQGSEA. This CDR3 is CSVSSGANTDTQYF. As DNA, the CDR3 is TGCAGCGTTTCCAGCGGGGCAAACACAGATACGCAGTATTTT.

The DNA of the CDR3 is TGCAGTCCGTCTCTAGCGGGAGTGTTTGAGGAGACCCAGTACTTC. Protein product: CSPSLAGVFEETQYF. This chain joins TRBV20-1 and TRBJ2-7, with TRBD2 matching 10 bases. Gene TRBJ2-5 matches the end of the DNA better, so the J call may be wrong. The CDR3 extends over 15 amino acids. CDR1 and CDR2 from the germline V gene are DFQATT and SNEGSKA (reference sequence).

Turning to this clonotype: A read error may be the cause here, since a much bigger clone is one base away. V gene TRBV25-1 combines with J gene TRBJ1-2; tentative D call: TRBD1 (6 bases). CDR1 is MGHDK and CDR2 is SYGVNS in the germline V gene. V lost 2 bases and J lost 4, with 8 bases in between. The CDR3 has 13 amino acids. CDR3 coding DNA: TGTGCCAGCAGTGAACCAGGGGCCTATGGCTACACCTTC. Translation: CASSEPGAYGYTF.

This clonotype was counted only a few times. This chain joins TRBV6-6 and TRBJ2-7; perhaps D is TRBD1 or TRBD2 (5 bases each). Deletions cut 0 bases from V and 2 bases from J, with 14 bases between. The CDR3 runs 16 residues. Germline V gene sequence: CDR1 MNHNY, CDR2 SVGAGI (reference sequence). The CDR3: CASSYSRDGTAYEQYF. In nucleotides, the CDR3 is TGTGCCAGCAGTTACTCCCGGGACGGCACCGCCTACGAGCAGTACTTC.

The gene calls are TRBV28 and TRBJ1-2; D remains ambiguous. Germline V lookup: CDR1 MDHEN, CDR2 SYDVKM. The CDR3 has 13 residues. The V gene lost 5 bases and the J gene lost 5 bases, with 12 bases spanning the gap. The DNA for the CDR3 is TGTGCCAGCAGTCTGGACCTGGAATATGGCTACACCTTC. Translation: CASSLDLEYGYTF.

The sample holds many counts of this clonotype. The chain uses TRBV7-2 and TRBJ2-7; 9 bases are shared with TRBD1. J gave up 3 bases and V 5 bases, and 5 bases lay outside the gene matches. The length of the CDR3 is 14 residues. Germline CDR1 reads SGHTA; CDR2 reads FQGNSA. CDR3 residues: CASSPDRGNYEQYF. Written as DNA, the CDR3 is TGTGCCAGCAGCCCGGACAGGGGTAACTACGAGCAGTACTTC.

V is TRBV3-1 and J is TRBJ2-7; D is perhaps TRBD1 (6 bases). The CDR3 sequence is 15 residues long. V was pared by 6 bases and J by 2 bases, with 17 bases between. Germline values: CDR1 LGHDT, CDR2 YNNKEL (reference sequence). The CDR3 sequence: CASRLGTGQPYEQYF. In nucleotides, the CDR3 is TGTGCCAGCAGGCTCGGGACGGGACAACCCTACGAGCAGTACTTC.

The chain's CDR3 is CASQPQGFGNSPLHF. The DNA for the CDR3 is TGTGCCAGCCAACCACAGGGATTTGGTAATTCACCCCTCCACTTT. This sequence joins TRBV27 and TRBJ1-6; a possible D gene is TRBD1 (6 bases). V lost 8 bases and J lost 6, with 17 bases in between. The CDR3 is made up of 15 amino acids. Per germline, CDR1 MNHEY and CDR2 SMNVEV (reference sequence).